The entry below describes one T cell receptor beta chain. Authors' methods: Amplification from reference gene primers served as the basis for estimated nucleated cell counts. Sequencing was performed with immunoSEQ multiplex PCR; in TCRdb, only in-frame clones are kept and a portion is missing. V and J calls and clone size are copied from that table; D and trimming were computed from the DNA. The sample has 100,000 to 150,000 clones; 81% are singletons. The data were obtained in a study of blood T cell repertoires in COVID-19. About the research overall: Researchers got acute and convalescent COVID-19 samples from the United States, Italy and Spain. T cells, B-cell-depleted T cells, or PBMCs provided the cDNA or gDNA that served as material.

CDR3 size: 15 residues. V was pared by 8 bases and J by 0 bases, with 16 bases between. The TCR was taken from a man aged 30 to 45 with COVID-19, enrolled during active disease. Sequencing was performed on peripheral blood. This chain uses TRBV23-1 with TRBJ1-1, with D hard to call. TRBV23-1 is an open reading frame whose function is uncertain. The DNA for the CDR3 is TGCGCCAGCTATCCCGTCGGGGTAGTGAACACTGAAGCTTTCTTT. Translated: CASYPVGVVNTEAFF.